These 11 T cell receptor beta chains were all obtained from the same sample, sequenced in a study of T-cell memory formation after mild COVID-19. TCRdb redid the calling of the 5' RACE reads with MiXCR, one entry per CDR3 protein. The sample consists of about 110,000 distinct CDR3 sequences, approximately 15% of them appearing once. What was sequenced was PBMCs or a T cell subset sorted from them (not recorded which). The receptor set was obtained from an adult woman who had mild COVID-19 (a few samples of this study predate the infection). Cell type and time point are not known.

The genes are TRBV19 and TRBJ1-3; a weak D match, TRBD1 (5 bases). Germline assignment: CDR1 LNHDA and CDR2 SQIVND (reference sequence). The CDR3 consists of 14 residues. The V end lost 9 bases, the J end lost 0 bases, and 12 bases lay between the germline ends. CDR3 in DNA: TGTGCCAGCAGACCAGGGTACTCTGGAAACACCATATATTTT. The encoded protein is CASRPGYSGNTIYF.

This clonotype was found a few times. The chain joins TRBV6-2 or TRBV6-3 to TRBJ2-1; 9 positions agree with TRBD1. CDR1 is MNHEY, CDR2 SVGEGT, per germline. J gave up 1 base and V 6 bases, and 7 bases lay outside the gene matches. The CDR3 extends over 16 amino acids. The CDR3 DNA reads TGTGCCAGCAGCATCTCCGGGACAGGGTCCTACAATGAGCAGTTCTTC. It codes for CASSISGTGSYNEQFF.

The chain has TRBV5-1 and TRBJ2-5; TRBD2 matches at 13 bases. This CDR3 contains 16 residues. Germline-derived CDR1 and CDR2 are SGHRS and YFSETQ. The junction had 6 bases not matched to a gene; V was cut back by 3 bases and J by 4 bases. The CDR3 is CASSSGLAGEGETQYF. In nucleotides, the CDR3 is TGCGCCAGCAGCTCTGGACTAGCGGGAGAGGGAGAGACCCAGTACTTC.

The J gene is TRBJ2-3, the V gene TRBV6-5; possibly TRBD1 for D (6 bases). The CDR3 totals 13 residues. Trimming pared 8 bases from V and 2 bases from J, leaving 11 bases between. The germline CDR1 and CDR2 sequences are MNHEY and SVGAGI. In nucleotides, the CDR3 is TGTGCCAGCGGTTGGGACACCACAGATACGCAGTATTTT. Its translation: CASGWDTTDTQYF.

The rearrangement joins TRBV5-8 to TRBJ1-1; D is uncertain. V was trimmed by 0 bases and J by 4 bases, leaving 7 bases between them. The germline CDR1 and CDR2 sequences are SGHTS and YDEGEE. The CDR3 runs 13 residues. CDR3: CASSLAPSTEAFF. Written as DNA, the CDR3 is TGTGCCAGCAGCTTGGCCCCTTCCACTGAAGCTTTCTTT.

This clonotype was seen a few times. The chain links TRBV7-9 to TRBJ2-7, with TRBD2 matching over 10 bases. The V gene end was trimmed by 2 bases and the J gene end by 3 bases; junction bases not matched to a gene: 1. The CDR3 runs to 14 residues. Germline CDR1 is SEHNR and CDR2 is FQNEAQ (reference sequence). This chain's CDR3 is CASSLSGRDYEQYF. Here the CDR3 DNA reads TGTGCCAGCAGCTTAAGCGGGAGGGACTACGAGCAGTACTTC. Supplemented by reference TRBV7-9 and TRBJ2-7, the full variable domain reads DTGVSQNPRHKITKRGQNVTFRCDPISEHNRLYWYRQTLGQGPEFLTYFQNEAQLEKSRLLSDRFSAERPKGSFSTLEIQRTEQGDSAMYLCASSLSGRDYEQYFGPGTRLTVT.

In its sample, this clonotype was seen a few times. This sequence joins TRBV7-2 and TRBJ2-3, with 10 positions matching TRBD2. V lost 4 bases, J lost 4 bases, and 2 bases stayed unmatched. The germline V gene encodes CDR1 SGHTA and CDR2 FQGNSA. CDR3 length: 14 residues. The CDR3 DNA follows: TGTGCCAGCAGCTCTCTAGCGGGAGCAGATACGCAGTATTTT. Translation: CASSSLAGADTQYF.

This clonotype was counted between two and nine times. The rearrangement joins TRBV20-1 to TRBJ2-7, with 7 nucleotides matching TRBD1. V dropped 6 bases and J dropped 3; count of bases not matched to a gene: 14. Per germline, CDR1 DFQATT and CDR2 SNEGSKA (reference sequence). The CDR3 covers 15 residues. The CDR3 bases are TGCAGTGCCGTCGGGGCCCATCGGGACAGCTACGAGCAGTACTTC. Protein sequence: CSAVGAHRDSYEQYF.

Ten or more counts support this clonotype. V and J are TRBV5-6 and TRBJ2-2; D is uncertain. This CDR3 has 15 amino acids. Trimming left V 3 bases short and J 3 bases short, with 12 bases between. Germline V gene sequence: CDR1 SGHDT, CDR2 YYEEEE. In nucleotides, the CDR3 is TGTGCCAGCAGCTCTCTATACCGTCACACCGGGGAGCTGTTTTTT. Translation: CASSSLYRHTGELFF.

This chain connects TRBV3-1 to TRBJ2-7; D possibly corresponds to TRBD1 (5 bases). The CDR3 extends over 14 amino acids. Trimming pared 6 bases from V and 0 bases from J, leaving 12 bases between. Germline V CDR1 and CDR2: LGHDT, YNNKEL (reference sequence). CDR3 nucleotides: TGTGCCAGCAGTTGGGCACAGGACTCCTACGAGCAGTACTTC. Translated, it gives CASSWAQDSYEQYF.

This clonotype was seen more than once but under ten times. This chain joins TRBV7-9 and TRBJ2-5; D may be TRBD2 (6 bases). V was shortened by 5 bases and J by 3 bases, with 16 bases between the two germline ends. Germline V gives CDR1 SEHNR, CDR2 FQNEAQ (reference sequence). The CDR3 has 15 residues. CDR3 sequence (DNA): TGTGCCAGCAGCGGGGGACTTTTCGGGGAAGAGACCCAGTACTTC. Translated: CASSGGLFGEETQYF.